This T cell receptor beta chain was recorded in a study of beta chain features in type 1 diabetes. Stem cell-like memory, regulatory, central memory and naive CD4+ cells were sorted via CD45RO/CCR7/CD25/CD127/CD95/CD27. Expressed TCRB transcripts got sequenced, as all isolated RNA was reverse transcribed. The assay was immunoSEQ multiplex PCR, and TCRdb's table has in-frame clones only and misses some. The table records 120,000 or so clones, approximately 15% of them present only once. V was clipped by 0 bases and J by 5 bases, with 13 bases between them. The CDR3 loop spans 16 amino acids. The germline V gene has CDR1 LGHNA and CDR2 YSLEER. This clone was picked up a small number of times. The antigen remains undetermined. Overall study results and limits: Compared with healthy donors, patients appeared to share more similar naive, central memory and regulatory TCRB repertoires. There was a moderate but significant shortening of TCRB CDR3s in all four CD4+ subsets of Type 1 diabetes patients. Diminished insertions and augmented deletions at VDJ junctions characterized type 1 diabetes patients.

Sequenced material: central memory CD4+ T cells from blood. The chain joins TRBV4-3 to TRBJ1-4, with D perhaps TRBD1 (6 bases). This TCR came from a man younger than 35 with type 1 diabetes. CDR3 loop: CASSQDWGRINEKLFF. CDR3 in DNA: TGCGCCAGCAGCCAAGATTGGGGGCGGATCAATGAAAAACTGTTTTTT.